This T cell receptor beta chain was obtained from a study of cytomegalovirus exposure and HLA in healthy donors. The CDR3 has 16 residues. With 7 bases removed from V and 5 bases from J, the gap between germline ends came to 25 bases. Germline lookup yields CDR1 SGHRS and CDR2 YFSETQ. Study outcomes and limitations: Subsequent analysis revealed that first-cohort TCR clusters tended to co-occur in the 130 or so validation repertoires. Cytomegalovirus-associated status was assigned to 164 TCR beta chains. Published work reported that the classifier diagnosed cytomegalovirus status with high specificity and sensitivity.

These donors were members of the roughly 120-subject validation cohort, a group separate from the approximately 680-subject first cohort. Of note for this clone: What it binds is not known.

Sequencing was performed with immunoSEQ multiplex PCR; in TCRdb, only in-frame clones are kept and a portion is missing. The sample consists of some 110,000 clones, around 88% of them appearing once. Sequenced input: PBMCs. The J gene is TRBJ2-7, the V gene TRBV5-1; D gene uncertain. The sequence came from a man aged 18 to 29 in good health and CMV-seronegative. The DNA of the CDR3 is TGCGCCAGCGCACGAGGCGCGCAAACCCCCATAAACGAGCAGTACTTC. Protein: CASARGAQTPINEQYF.